This T cell receptor (beta chain) was profiled in a study of T cell responses to AZD1222 COVID-19 vaccine. Overall study results and limits: Targeting of unmutated variant regions was reportedly seen in nearly half of spike-specific TCRs. Most donors were white British, females outnumbered males, and clonal diversity was possibly underestimated. Every sample of the repertoires postdated the peak T cell response.

Points on this clone: Antigen specificity is unknown.

Assay: immunoSEQ multiplex PCR; the TCRdb copy retains only in-frame clones and omits some. The top ten clones hold more than 9% of a sample with fewer than 200,000 clones, 80% to 90% of them seen once. Trimming took 1 base from V and 6 from J; bases not matched to a gene: 6. The CDR3 runs to 15 residues. Germline V gene sequence: CDR1 LGHDT, CDR2 YNNKEL (reference sequence). The source material was peripheral blood, sampled 28 days after the second AZD1222 dose. The chain employs TRBV3-1 (or the pseudogene TRBV3-2) and TRBJ1-2; 9 bases align to TRBD1. This clonotype was obtained from an adult who received the AZD1222 COVID-19 vaccine. DNA for the CDR3: TGTGCCAGCAGCCAAGTGGGAGGACAGGGGCATGGCTACACCTTC. As protein: CASSQVGGQGHGYTF.